Listed below are T cell receptor beta chains from one sample, sequenced in a study of shared clonotypes between healthy human individuals. Repertoires were generated with immunoSEQ multiplex PCR, while TCRdb's copy carries only in-frame clones and drops some. The repertoire consists of roughly 650,000 clones, with 95% to 97% occurring once and the leading ten covering approximately 0.1%. The sequencing sample was made of naive CD8+ T cells sorted from blood. Receptor source: a woman aged 30 to 39 in good health. Both conserved end residues are part of each CDR3. The order of the fields is J gene, D gene, V gene, clone size, CDR3 DNA, CDR3 protein. The D gene is left open where the match is weak. Clone size is stated in some rows and not others, as once, few, many or a class when expanded.

TRBJ2-7,.,TRBV20-1,.,TGCAGTGCTAGATCGGTGGCCGAGCAGTACTTC,CSARSVAEQYF
TRBJ2-1,.,TRBV28,.,TGTGCCAGCAGCGACCTCCCGGGTCATGAGCAGTTCTTC,CASSDLPGHEQFF
TRBJ2-7,.,TRBV28,.,TGTGCCAGCAGTTTATTTCTCGACTACGAGCAGTACTTC,CASSLFLDYEQYF
TRBJ1-2,TRBD1,TRBV7-9,.,TGTGCCAGCAGCCCAGGGGGCACGCGGCGCTACACCTTC,CASSPGGTRRYTF
TRBJ2-1,TRBD1,TRBV27,.,TGTGCCAGCAGCGAGGGGACAGGGGGCAAAAATGAGCAGTTCTTC,CASSEGTGGKNEQFF
TRBJ2-2,.,TRBV6-5,.,TGTGCCAGCAGTTACTCTAGGACCCGTGGCGAGGAGCTGTTTTTT,CASSYSRTRGEELFF
TRBJ2-7,.,TRBV18,.,TGTGCCAGCTCAGCCTACAGGGAAGGATACGAGCAGTACTTC,CASSAYREGYEQYF
TRBJ2-7,.,TRBV28,.,TGTGCCACAGGCCGAGACTCCTACGAGCAGTACTTC,CATGRDSYEQYF
TRBJ1-2,.,TRBV5-4,.,TGTGCCAGCAGCTTGGGTGGTAACTATGGCTACACCTTC,CASSLGGNYGYTF
TRBJ2-7,.,TRBV10-3,few,TGTGCCATCCTGGACGGACTCTTCTACGAGCAGTACTTC,CAILDGLFYEQYF
TRBJ2-1,.,TRBV7-9,once,TGTGCCAGCAAGGGTGCGGGAACTGCAGTGAATGAGCAGTTCTTC,CASKGAGTAVNEQFF
TRBJ1-2,TRBD1,TRBV4-2,.,TGTGCCAGCAGCCCTCCAGGGGGACTTAACTATGGCTACACCTTC,CASSPPGGLNYGYTF
TRBJ2-3,TRBD2,TRBV27,.,TGTGCCAGCAGTTTATTAGCCCGGGGGGGTCCGGATACGCAGTATTTT,CASSLLARGGPDTQYF
TRBJ2-7,TRBD1,TRBV28,.,TGTGCCAGCAGTGTACCCAACGCAGGGGGAGCTAACTCCTACGAGCAGTACTTC,CASSVPNAGGANSYEQYF
TRBJ1-1,.,TRBV6-1,.,TGTGCCAGCGAGGGGATGAACACTGAAGCTTTCTTT,CASEGMNTEAFF
TRBJ1-2,.,TRBV27,.,TGTGCCAGCAGTTTTAGCGCGGGGGACGGCTACACCTTC,CASSFSAGDGYTF
TRBJ1-5,.,TRBV27,.,TGTGCCAGCAGTTTAAATTCCCCAGTCGGCAATCAGCCCCAGCATTTT,CASSLNSPVGNQPQHF
TRBJ1-1,.,TRBV2,.,TGTGCCAGCAGGCCGAACACTGAAGCTTTCTTT,CASRPNTEAFF
TRBJ2-1,TRBD2,TRBV25-1,.,TGTGCCAGCAGAGGGAGCGGGAGGGCCTACAATGAGCAGTTCTTC,CASRGSGRAYNEQFF
TRBJ2-7,.,TRBV4-1,.,TGCGCCAGCAGCCAATCTGTTTCCTTGGGAACCTACGAGCAGTACTTC,CASSQSVSLGTYEQYF
TRBJ2-1,.,TRBV5-6,.,TGTGCCAGCAGCTGGGCATATCGGGAGAATGAGCAGTTCTTC,CASSWAYRENEQFF
TRBJ2-7,TRBD2,TRBV5-1,.,TGCGCCAGCAGCTGGGGACTAGCGGGAACATTTGAGCAGTACTTC,CASSWGLAGTFEQYF
TRBJ1-2,.,TRBV13,once,TGTGCCAGCAGCCTCGGCAGGGCTGACTATGGCTACACCTTC,CASSLGRADYGYTF
TRBJ2-7,TRBD1,TRBV7-8,.,TGTGCCAGCAGCCCCCGAAGGGGACAGGGGAGTTACGAGCAGTACTTC,CASSPRRGQGSYEQYF
TRBJ2-3,.,TRBV13,.,TGTGCCAGCAACCCGGGACGGCGGGGAGATACGCAGTATTTT,CASNPGRRGDTQYF
TRBJ2-7,.,TRBV20-1,.,TGCAGTGCTAGCGACTCCTACGAGCAGTACTTC,CSASDSYEQYF
TRBJ2-1,TRBD1,TRBV5-1,.,TGCGCCAGCAGCTTGGAGGACAGGGGGTTTGATGAGCAGTTCTTC,CASSLEDRGFDEQFF
TRBJ1-6,.,TRBV5-4,.,TGTGCCAGCAGCATAGGGGTTAATTCACCCCTCCACTTT,CASSIGVNSPLHF
TRBJ1-1,.,TRBV2,.,TGTGCCAGTCCCAGGGTAGTACAGAACACTGAAGCTTTCTTT,CASPRVVQNTEAFF
TRBJ1-2,.,TRBV19,.,TGTGCCAGTAGTATAGATCTCGAGACTTTGTCGCCTAACTATGGCTACACCTTC,CASSIDLETLSPNYGYTF
TRBJ2-2,.,TRBV6-5,once,TGTGCCAGCAGTTACTCCAGTACCGGGGAGCTGTTTTTT,CASSYSSTGELFF
TRBJ2-7,.,TRBV13,.,TGTGCCAGCAGCTTAGGCGGGAGCTACTACGAGCAGTACTTC,CASSLGGSYYEQYF
TRBJ1-5,.,TRBV7-8,.,TGTGCCAGCAGCTTAGGAAGCCAGGGAGTCGGTCAGCCCCAGCATTTT,CASSLGSQGVGQPQHF
TRBJ1-6,.,TRBV30,.,TGTGCCTGGAGTGGGATCGAACAGGGTTGGTCACCCCTCCACTTT,CAWSGIEQGWSPLHF
TRBJ2-1,TRBD2,TRBV7-9,.,TGTGCCAGCAGCTTAGCAGCGGGAAGTCTTAATGAGCAGTTCTTC,CASSLAAGSLNEQFF
TRBJ1-2,.,TRBV7-8,.,TGTGCCAGCACCGTCGAGGGCCCCCTACTAGGCTACACCTTC,CASTVEGPLLGYTF
TRBJ2-7,.,TRBV29-1,.,TGCAGCGTTGAATTTGGGGGAGCCTACGAGCAGTACTTC,CSVEFGGAYEQYF
TRBJ2-7,.,TRBV11-2,.,TGTGCCAGCAGCCTCGACAGGTACGAGCAGTACTTC,CASSLDRYEQYF
TRBJ1-5,.,TRBV28,.,TGTGCCAGCAGTTTATCGGGTCCCACCCGGGGTAGAGATCAGCCCCAGCATTTT,CASSLSGPTRGRDQPQHF
TRBJ2-7,TRBD1,TRBV9,.,TGTGCCAGCAGTGCAGATGGGACAGGGGGGGACGAGCAGTACTTC,CASSADGTGGDEQYF
TRBJ1-2,.,TRBV19,.,TGTGCCAGTAGGAGGGGGTTGGATGGCTACACCTTC,CASRRGLDGYTF
TRBJ1-2,.,TRBV5-4,.,TGTGCCAGCAGCACCTCCACAGGAACCCACTATGGCTACACCTTC,CASSTSTGTHYGYTF
TRBJ2-1,TRBD1,TRBV19,.,TGTGCCAGTAGTTCGCGACAGGGTCTACCCTACAATGAGCAGTTCTTC,CASSSRQGLPYNEQFF
TRBJ2-1,TRBD2,TRBV10-1,.,TGCGCCAGCAGTGAGTTACTAGCGGGAGAGTTGGGGCATGAGCAGTTCTTC,CASSELLAGELGHEQFF
TRBJ1-5,.,TRBV4-1,.,TGCGCCAGCAGCCAAGTAGTCAGTCCAAATCAGCCCCAGCATTTT,CASSQVVSPNQPQHF
TRBJ2-1,.,TRBV6-5,.,TGTGCCAGCAGTTACTCAACGGGGGCCTACAATGAGCAGTTCTTC,CASSYSTGAYNEQFF
TRBJ2-3,.,TRBV27,.,TGTGCCAGCAGTCTGAGTAAATTCCGCACAGATACGCAGTATTTT,CASSLSKFRTDTQYF
TRBJ1-2,.,TRBV28,.,TGTGCCAGCAGTCCAGGGAGGGTAGTGCGTGGCTACACCTTC,CASSPGRVVRGYTF